One and the same sample provided the 23 T cell receptor beta chains below, sequenced in a study of cytomegalovirus exposure and HLA in healthy donors. Here immunoSEQ multiplex PCR was the method, and the copy in TCRdb shows in-frame clones only, minus some. This sample has 100,000 to 150,000 clones, with 88% found just once. Sequencing was done on a sample of PBMCs. Receptors originate from a man younger than 45 in good health and CMV-seronegative.

This sequence joins TRBV11-2 and TRBJ1-1, with D unresolved. V lost 2 bases and J 0 bases, leaving 7 bases between the germline ends. In germline, CDR1 is SGHAT, CDR2 FQNNGV. The CDR3 loop spans 14 amino acids. CDR3 sequence: CASSLYQMNTEAFF. Written as DNA, the CDR3 is TGTGCCAGCAGCTTATACCAGATGAACACTGAAGCTTTCTTT.

V is TRBV5-6 and J is TRBJ2-1; TRBD2 is a possible D gene (7 bases). The CDR3 runs 17 residues. Trimming removed 0 bases at V and 3 bases at J, with 16 bases between. CDR1 and CDR2 (germline): SGHDT, YYEEEE. The CDR3 DNA reads as TGTGCCAGCAGCTTGGGGCTGGCGGGGGCTCACTACAATGAGCAGTTCTTC. It translates to CASSLGLAGAHYNEQFF.

V gene TRBV7-2 combines with J gene TRBJ1-1; no definite D call. V was trimmed by 5 bases and J by 1 base, leaving 14 bases between them. Germline V gene sequence: CDR1 SGHTA, CDR2 FQGNSA. This CDR3 region has 15 residues. The CDR3, as DNA: TGTGCCAGCAGCCCCACAAAGCCAGGGAACACTGAAGCTTTCTTT. Its protein product is CASSPTKPGNTEAFF.

This rearrangement joins TRBV5-1 to TRBJ2-3; no firm D call. Germline V gene lookup returns CDR1 SGHRS and CDR2 YFSETQ. The CDR3 contains 12 residues. Deletions cut 3 bases from V and 5 bases from J, with 7 bases between. The CDR3 region has the DNA TGCGCCAGCAGCTCCCCCAGAGATACGCAGTATTTT. It yields the protein CASSSPRDTQYF.

The chain links TRBV5-1 to TRBJ2-5; TRBD1 matches at 10 bases. CDR3 length: 15 residues. V shed 4 bases and J 5 bases; nucleotides not matched to a gene: 8. The germline V gene encodes CDR1 SGHRS and CDR2 YFSETQ. CDR3 region: CASSPRQGAVETQYF. The CDR3 DNA reads TGCGCCAGCAGCCCCAGACAGGGGGCCGTGGAGACCCAGTACTTC.

The rearrangement links TRBV7-2 to TRBJ1-1; 9 bases agree with TRBD1. CDR1 and CDR2 from the germline V gene are SGHTA and FQGNSA. The ends lost 1 base at V and 0 bases at J; junction bases unmatched: 6. The CDR3 sequence is 17 residues long. This chain's CDR3 is CASSLGGQGLMNTEAFF. CDR3 bases: TGTGCCAGCAGCTTAGGGGGACAGGGCCTCATGAACACTGAAGCTTTCTTT.

The V and J genes are TRBV9 and TRBJ2-7; a possible D gene is TRBD1 (5 bases). Germline CDR1 and CDR2: SGDLS and YYNGEE. The CDR3 has 15 residues. V lost 2 bases and J 4 bases, leaving 16 bases between the germline ends. Here the CDR3 DNA reads TGTGCCAGCAGCGTTGACAGTTCGATTTTATACGAGCAGTACTTC. This translates into CASSVDSSILYEQYF. Full variable domain (missing parts from reference TRBV9 and TRBJ2-7): DSGVTQTPKHLITATGQRVTLRCSPRSGDLSVYWYQQSLDQGLQFLIQYYNGEERAKGNILERFSAQQFPDLHSELNLSSLELGDSALYFCASSVDSSILYEQYFGPGTRLTVT.

The chain carries TRBV5-1 and TRBJ2-7; 7 nucleotides line up with TRBD2. Germline assignment: CDR1 SGHRS and CDR2 YFSETQ. V lost 6 bases, J lost 0 bases, and 3 bases stayed unmatched. The CDR3 sequence is 13 residues long. The DNA for the CDR3 is TGCGCCAGCACCTCTAGCGGCTCCTACGAGCAGTACTTC. Amino acids: CASTSSGSYEQYF.

V usage is TRBV2 and J usage is TRBJ2-1; possible D gene TRBD1, 6 bases. The germline V and J ends were trimmed by 3 bases and 5 bases, with 8 bases remaining between them. Per the germline V gene, CDR1 is SNHLY and CDR2 is FYNNEI. The length of the CDR3 is 13 residues. CDR3 sequence reads: CASSDHRDNEQFF. The CDR3 DNA follows: TGTGCCAGCAGTGACCACAGGGACAATGAGCAGTTCTTC.

The CDR3 is CASSLGAVSDTQYF. In DNA, the CDR3 is TGCGCCAGCAGCCTCGGTGCGGTTTCTGATACGCAGTATTTT. J is TRBJ2-3 and V is TRBV5-1; D call uncertain. Trimming took 4 bases from V and 6 from J, leaving 15 bases between them. The CDR3 is 14 residues long. CDR1 and CDR2 (germline): SGHRS, YFSETQ.

V is TRBV9 and J is TRBJ2-7; 7 bases are a match to TRBD1. The J segment lost 5 bases and the V segment lost 3 bases, leaving 8 bases of the junction unmatched. Germline CDR1 is SGDLS and CDR2 is YYNGEE. The CDR3 has 14 residues. For the CDR3, the DNA is TGTGCCAGCAGCGCTCGACAGGGTCAGGACGAGCAGTACTTC. It is translated as CASSARQGQDEQYF.

V gene TRBV30 combines with J gene TRBJ2-7; a possible D gene is TRBD1 (8 bases). Trimming cost V 5 bases and J 6 bases, with 17 bases left between them. The CDR3 is 13 residues long. From germline, CDR1 is GTSNPN and CDR2 SVGIG (reference sequence). CDR3: CAWGGDRFGEQYF. The DNA for the CDR3 is TGTGCCTGGGGGGGGGACAGGTTCGGCGAGCAGTACTTC.

The CDR3 region is CASSFGGSGIKGNEQFF. The CDR3, as DNA: TGTGCCAGCAGCTTTGGTGGTAGCGGGATTAAGGGCAATGAGCAGTTCTTC. This chain joins TRBV11-2 and TRBJ2-1; 8 bases match TRBD2. Germline trimming cut 3 bases from V and 6 bases from J; bases unmatched to any gene: 13. CDR3 size: 17 residues. The V gene's germline CDR1 is SGHAT and CDR2 FQNNGV.

V and J are TRBV5-1 and TRBJ2-7; D is possibly TRBD1 (5 bases). V was trimmed by 7 bases and J by 3 bases, leaving 11 bases between them. The germline CDR1 and CDR2 sequences are SGHRS and YFSETQ. The CDR3 totals 12 residues. CDR3 nucleotides: TGCGCCAGCGGGGCAGGGAACTACGAGCAGTACTTC. It specifies CASGAGNYEQYF.

This chain connects TRBV10-3 to TRBJ2-3, with D possibly matching TRBD2 (6 bases). The ends were cut back, 2 bases at V and 1 base at J, with 10 bases in the middle. Per the germline V gene, CDR1 is ENHRY and CDR2 is SYGVKD. CDR3 length: 15 residues. The CDR3 DNA sequence: TGTGCCATCAGTGAGGGCGGGGCGGGCACAGATACGCAGTATTTT. Residues: CAISEGGAGTDTQYF.

This sequence joins TRBV5-1 and TRBJ2-7; no definite D call. The germline V gene has CDR1 SGHRS and CDR2 YFSETQ. The CDR3 is 13 residues long. V was shortened by 4 bases and J by 0 bases, with 8 bases between the two germline ends. CDR3 loop: CASSLRSSYEQYF. CDR3 in DNA: TGCGCCAGCAGCCTAAGGAGCTCCTACGAGCAGTACTTC.

This chain joins TRBV5-1 and TRBJ1-1; no definite D call. The germline gives CDR1 SGHRS, CDR2 YFSETQ. This CDR3 region has 13 residues. The V gene lost 2 bases and the J gene lost 1 base, with 6 bases spanning the gap. The CDR3 here is CASSFRGNTEAFF. DNA of the CDR3: TGCGCCAGCAGCTTCCGAGGGAACACTGAAGCTTTCTTT.

This clone appeared a few times. V gene TRBV6-6 combines with J gene TRBJ1-5, with D hard to call. Germline CDR1 MNHNY, CDR2 SVGAGI (reference sequence). This CDR3 region has 14 residues. V was shortened by 6 bases and J by 3 bases, with 12 bases between the two germline ends. The CDR3 protein is CASRVGQFNQPQHF. The DNA for the CDR3 is TGTGCCAGCAGGGTTGGGCAGTTCAATCAGCCCCAGCATTTT.

The CDR3 is CASSQVVDLAGELFF. CDR3 coding DNA: TGTGCCAGCAGCCAAGTAGTGGACTTGGCCGGGGAGCTGTTTTTT. The chain uses TRBV4-2 and TRBJ2-2; weak D call: TRBD2 (5 bases). The CDR3 sequence is 15 residues long. The germline V gene has CDR1 LGHNA and CDR2 YNFKEQ. Trimming shortened V by 1 base and J by 6 bases, and 12 bases separated the two germline ends.

V gene TRBV10-3 combines with J gene TRBJ2-7; a weak D match, TRBD2 (7 bases). CDR1 is ENHRY, CDR2 SYGVKD, per germline. Trimming cost V 9 bases and J 1 base, with 13 bases left between them. This CDR3 has 13 amino acids. The CDR3 loop reads CAMSGTLSYEQYF. The DNA of the CDR3 is TGTGCCATGAGCGGGACACTTTCCTACGAGCAGTACTTC.

The chain joins TRBV15 to TRBJ2-2; TRBD1 matches at 7 bases. This CDR3 is built from 14 residues. V dropped 0 bases and J dropped 6; count of bases not matched to a gene: 1. Germline CDR1 reads LNHNV; CDR2 reads YYDKDF (reference sequence). CDR3 bases: TGTGCCACCAGCAGAGAACAGGGGTCCGGGGAGCTGTTTTTT. This translates into CATSREQGSGELFF.

V and J are TRBV27 and TRBJ2-7, with a weak D call TRBD1 (6 bases). This CDR3 spans 14 amino acids. CDR1 is MNHEY and CDR2 is SMNVEV in the germline V gene (reference sequence). Trimming left V 3 bases short and J 1 base short, with 10 bases between. This CDR3 is CASSFSDSSYEQYF. The CDR3 region has the DNA TGTGCCAGCAGTTTTTCGGACAGTTCCTACGAGCAGTACTTC.

CDR3 residues: CASSSGQLFNYGYTF. DNA for the CDR3: TGTGCCAGCAGTTCGGGACAGCTATTTAACTATGGCTACACCTTC. The chain is built from TRBV27 and TRBJ1-2; the match to TRBD1 covers 7 bases. V shed 4 bases and J 1 base; nucleotides not matched to a gene: 6. Germline-derived CDR1 and CDR2 are MNHEY and SMNVEV (reference sequence). The CDR3 runs to 15 residues.